These 6 T cell receptor beta chains were sequenced from one sample in a study of blood T cells in healthy people across ages. Alongside a J-beta primer mix, a sample-barcoded 5' primer served in a second PCR lasting roughly 6 to 11 cycles. TCRdb used MiXCR to reprocess the 5' RACE reads, holding one entry per CDR3 protein. This table holds 950,000 to 1,200,000 distinct CDR3 sequences, 35% to 40% found once. Sequencing was carried out using blood. The receptors shown here come from a man between 18 and 29 years old in good health.

CDR3 region: CSGWGGRTEAFF. The CDR3 nucleotides read TGCAGCGGGTGGGGGGGAAGGACTGAAGCTTTCTTT. This chain links TRBV29-1 with TRBJ1-1, with D possibly matching TRBD1 (5 bases). The CDR3 has 12 amino acids. Per germline, CDR1 SQVTM and CDR2 ANQGSEA. V was cut by 7 bases and J by 5 bases, with 14 bases left in between.

The table lists this clonotype with a few counts. The gene calls are TRBV10-3 and TRBJ2-3, with 7 bases identical to TRBD2. CDR3 length: 15 residues. CDR1 ENHRY and CDR2 SYGVKD come from the germline V gene. Losses at the gene ends were 4 bases for V and 1 base for J; bases not matched to a gene: 5. CDR3 nucleotides: TGTGCCATCAGTGGGGGCACTAGCGGCACAGATACGCAGTATTTT. Protein sequence: CAISGGTSGTDTQYF.

This clonotype showed up just a few times. Here the CDR3 reads CASYGKIHGEQYF. The CDR3 DNA reads TGTGCCAGTTACGGGAAAATACACGGTGAGCAGTACTTC. The rearrangement uses TRBV7-2 and TRBJ2-7; D is perhaps TRBD2 (5 bases). The CDR3 spans 13 residues. Germline V gene lookup returns CDR1 SGHTA and CDR2 FQGNSA. V lost 9 bases and J 7 bases, leaving 19 bases between the germline ends. The entire variable domain, with the rest obtained from reference TRBV7-2 and TRBJ2-7, is as follows: GAGVSQSPSNKVTEKGKDVELRCDPISGHTALYWYRQSLGQGLEFLIYFQGNSAPDKSGLPSDRFSAERTGGSVSTLTIQRTQQEDSAVYLCASYGKIHGEQYFGPGTRLTVT.

Ten or more counts support this clonotype. The CDR3 loop reads CASSVGATDTYEQYF. CDR3 nucleotide sequence: TGTGCCAGCAGCGTAGGGGCGACGGATACCTACGAGCAGTACTTC. The J gene is TRBJ2-7, the V gene TRBV9; D gene uncertain. The CDR3 consists of 15 residues. The germline V gene encodes CDR1 SGDLS and CDR2 YYNGEE. With 0 bases removed from V and 2 bases from J, the gap between germline ends came to 12 bases.

The sample holds a few counts of this clonotype. The rearrangement uses TRBV20-1 and TRBJ1-2; TRBD1 is a possible D gene (5 bases). V dropped 5 bases and J dropped 2 bases, with 9 bases sitting between them. The CDR3 contains 12 residues. Germline values: CDR1 DFQATT, CDR2 SNEGSKA (reference sequence). This CDR3 is CSAPRTNYGYTF. In nucleotides, the CDR3 is TGCAGTGCTCCGAGGACAAACTATGGCTACACCTTC.

This clonotype was detected a few times. The chain employs TRBV27 and TRBJ1-4; the match to TRBD1 covers 8 bases. The ends lost 4 bases at V and 7 bases at J; junction bases unmatched: 8. The CDR3 contains 15 residues. The germline V gene encodes CDR1 MNHEY and CDR2 SMNVEV (reference sequence). CDR3 nucleotides: TGTGCCAGCAGTTCTACAGGGGGTATAGGTGAAAAACTGTTTTTT. It translates to CASSSTGGIGEKLFF.